This paragraph reports one T cell receptor (beta chain). Its antigen has not been determined. No much larger clone is present one base from it, and per-base qualities are unavailable. The label giving this sample's time point can be read as: about 25 weeks on oral tofacitinib. This specimen's treatment or condition label, interpreted: oral pan-JAK inhibitor, 5-10 mg twice daily. Peripheral blood and lesional scalp punch biopsies were obtained from patients with alopecia areata. PBMCs were isolated by density centrifugation and stained for CD3, CD4 and CD8, and CD4+ and CD8+ T cells were sorted on a FACSAria. Library preparation employed the immunoSEQ multiplex PCR assay. For TCR sequencing, RNA was extracted from every sample and reverse transcribed into cDNA to serve as template. SuperScript III was used for first-strand cDNA synthesis, primed with a 2:1 mix of oligo-dT and random hexamers. A synthetic immune receptor repertoire was used to measure amplification bias, and any remaining bias was corrected computationally. The original pipeline was this. Raw reads were preprocessed to remove errors, and CDR3 was defined by IMGT conventions from the conserved cysteine to phenylalanine. To get clonality, Shannon entropy was normalized by log2 of the number of productive unique TCRs and the result was subtracted from 1. Whether scalp clones were CD4 or CD8 was inferred by matching scalp TCRbeta sequences against CD4 and CD8 repertoires sorted from blood. TCRdb stores this immuneACCESS table with in-frame sequences only. Part of the clones is absent; in the studies checked, under half of the shortfall reflects unresolved V genes, and no reason is known for the rest. The DNA was the basis for D and trimming; V, J and clone size are from that table. Recorded for this sample are over 150,000 clones; roughly 50% of them occurred a single time. The ten largest clones take up about 5.5% of the sample.

The entry originates in a study of CD8+ T cells in alopecia areata (dated by TCRdb to between 2018 and 2020). Some background on the complete study: Treated patients were enrolled in an open-label pilot trial of oral tofacitinib, 5 to 10 mg twice daily, for moderate-to-severe alopecia areata. Patients received tofacitinib for 6 to 18 months and were then followed off drug for 6 months to check for delayed response and recurrence. For the treated patients, the SALT score, which quantifies what percentage of scalp surface area is affected, served as the measure of disease severity. High-throughput TCRbeta sequencing was used to examine T cell clonal expansion in alopecia areata in both the C3H/HeJ mouse model and human patients. On the human side, TCRbeta sequencing was run on scalp tissue and on sorted CD4+ and CD8+ peripheral blood T cells from healthy controls and from alopecia areata patients with either patchy or totalis/universalis disease. Tofacitinib-treated patients had biopsies at baseline and at 4 and 24 weeks of treatment, with a later scalp biopsy in several patients. Clonality in the scalp was compared among normal scalp (n=4), patchy alopecia areata scalp (n=8), and alopecia totalis/universalis scalp (n=8). RNA was extracted with the PAXgene miRNA kit for fixed scalp, the miRNeasy kit for PBMCs, and the RNeasy kit for mouse skin. Amplification of TCRbeta CDR3 regions was done by immunoSEQ multiplex PCR using 35 Vbeta forward primers and 13 Jbeta reverse primers. Overall study outcomes, separate from this receptor: During tofacitinib treatment, many expanded lesional clones stuck around in both scalp and blood, and this persistence may partly explain why relapse happens after treatment is stopped. Scalp clonality and the number of expanded CD8+ clones among the top 100 scalp clones were significantly decreased by tofacitinib. Because the treated cohort was small and had only one nonresponder, larger studies are needed to examine links between baseline CD8+ expansion and response. Resident alphabeta T cells in normal human skin are also sequenced, complicating scalp TCR repertoire analysis, unlike mouse skin dominated by gammadelta T cells. Shared TCR sequences between patients were less evident than in mice, which may be partly attributable to HLA diversity in the patient population. Lesional scalp, especially in alopecia totalis/universalis, showed higher clonality and more expanded CD8+ clones than normal scalp, suggesting antigenic drive.

The clonotype comes from a human donor with alopecia areata. The material sequenced was CD4+ T cells sorted from blood, taken at week 24, from a patient treated with tofacitinib.

CDR3 protein: CASSQERTAEQYF. The sequenced DNA is TGTGCCAGCAGCCAGGAAAGGACCGCCGAGCAGTACTTC. This chain joins TRBV14 to TRBJ2-7; the D gene assignment is ambiguous. The trim is 3 bases for V and 6 bases for J, with a gap of 12 bases between the germline ends. From the cysteine through the phenylalanine, the CDR3 covers 13 amino acids. Just the 39-base CDR3 DNA is kept, in frame starting at base 1. Sequences SGHDN (CDR1) and FVKESK (CDR2) are obtained from the germline V gene.